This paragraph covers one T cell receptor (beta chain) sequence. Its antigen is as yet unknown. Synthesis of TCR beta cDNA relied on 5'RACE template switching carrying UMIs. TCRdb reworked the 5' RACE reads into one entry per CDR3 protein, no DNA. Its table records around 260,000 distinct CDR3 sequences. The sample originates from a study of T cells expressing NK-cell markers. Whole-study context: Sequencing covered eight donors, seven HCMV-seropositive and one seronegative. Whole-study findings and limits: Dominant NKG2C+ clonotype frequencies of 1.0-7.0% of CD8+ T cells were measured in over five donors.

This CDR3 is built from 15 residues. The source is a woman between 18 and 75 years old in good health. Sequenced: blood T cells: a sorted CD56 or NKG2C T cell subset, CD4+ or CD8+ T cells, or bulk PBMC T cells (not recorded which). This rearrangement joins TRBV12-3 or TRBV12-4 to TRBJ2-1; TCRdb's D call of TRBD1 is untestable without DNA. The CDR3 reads CASTRTGVSYNEQFF.